These 21 T cell receptor beta chains share one sample of origin, sequenced in a study of blood T cell repertoires in COVID-19. The method was immunoSEQ multiplex PCR; TCRdb's version includes in-frame clones alone and lacks a portion of them. In the table there are tens of thousands of clones, more than 75% of which are singletons. The sequencing sample was made of peripheral blood. These receptors originate from a woman older than 75 with active or convalescent COVID-19.

The chain joins TRBV24-1 to TRBJ2-3; 9 bases align to TRBD2. V dropped 5 bases and J dropped 5; count of bases not matched to a gene: 7. The germline gives CDR1 KGHDR, CDR2 SFDVKD. This CDR3 spans 15 amino acids. The CDR3 is CATSVGGGAIDTQYF. Written as DNA, the CDR3 is TGTGCCACCAGTGTAGGCGGGGGGGCTATAGATACGCAGTATTTT.

V gene TRBV14 combines with J gene TRBJ2-7; 10 nucleotides align to TRBD1. Trimming at V came to 2 bases and at J to 2 bases, leaving 3 bases not matched to a gene. The CDR3 contains 15 residues. Germline V gene lookup returns CDR1 SGHDN and CDR2 FVKESK. For the CDR3, the DNA is TGTGCCAGCAGCCAATTGACAGGGGGCCCCTACGAGCAGTACTTC. Protein sequence: CASSQLTGGPYEQYF. Together with reference TRBV14 and TRBJ2-7, the CDR3 gives the full variable domain: EAGVTQFPSHSVIEKGQTVTLRCDPISGHDNLYWYRRVMGKEIKFLLHFVKESKQDESGMPNNRFLAERTGGTYSTLKVQPAELEDSGVYFCASSQLTGGPYEQYFGPGTRLTVT.

CDR3 DNA sequence: TGTGCCTGCGCACCACGGCTAGCGCCCCTACAGCCCCAGCATTTT. It is translated as CACAPRLAPLQPQHF. The chain uses TRBV19 and TRBJ1-5, with D hard to call. From germline, CDR1 is LNHDA and CDR2 SQIVND (reference sequence). The V gene lost 11 bases and the J gene lost 7 bases, with 24 bases spanning the gap. This CDR3 has 15 amino acids.

CDR3 in amino acids: CSVGTGPNQPQHF. The DNA for the CDR3 is TGCAGCGTTGGGACAGGTCCCAATCAGCCCCAGCATTTT. The gene calls are TRBV29-1 and TRBJ1-5; 7 bases are shared with TRBD1. This CDR3 is 13 amino acids long. In germline, CDR1 is SQVTM, CDR2 ANQGSEA. The V segment lost 4 bases and the J segment 3 bases; nucleotides outside the gene matches: 3.

This rearrangement joins TRBV28 to TRBJ1-1, with D perhaps TRBD1 (6 bases). V was clipped by 5 bases and J by 6 bases, with 13 bases between them. CDR1 and CDR2 from the germline V gene are MDHEN and SYDVKM. This CDR3 comprises 13 residues. The DNA of the CDR3 is TGTGCCAGCAGTACGGACAGTGGAGCTGAAGCTTTCTTT. Translated: CASSTDSGAEAFF.

CDR3: CASSALEGGTDTQYF. The CDR3 DNA sequence: TGTGCCAGCAGCGCCCTTGAAGGGGGCACAGATACGCAGTATTTT. The chain uses TRBV9 and TRBJ2-3; D possibly corresponds to TRBD1 (5 bases). This CDR3 comprises 15 residues. Germline V gene sequence: CDR1 SGDLS, CDR2 YYNGEE. V gave up 3 bases and J gave up 1 base, with 12 bases separating them.

In DNA, the CDR3 is TGTGCCAGCAGCCTAGCGACAGCTAACTCTGGAAACACCATATATTTT. It encodes CASSLATANSGNTIYF. V is TRBV9 and J is TRBJ1-3; a weak D match, TRBD1 (5 bases). The CDR3 contains 16 residues. Germline V gene lookup returns CDR1 SGDLS and CDR2 YYNGEE. V was clipped by 4 bases and J by 0 bases, with 14 bases between them.

The chain couples TRBV6-1 to TRBJ1-5, with D unclear. Germline CDR1 reads MNHNS; CDR2 reads SASEGT. CDR3 length: 14 residues. Trimming removed 3 bases at V and 0 bases at J, with 6 bases between. CDR3 in DNA: TGTGCCAGCAGTGACCCCCATAGCAATCAGCCCCAGCATTTT. Translation: CASSDPHSNQPQHF.

The chain has TRBV27 and TRBJ1-5, with D possibly matching TRBD1 (6 bases). CDR3 length: 14 residues. The ends were cut back, 9 bases at V and 6 bases at J, with 18 bases in the middle. The germline gives CDR1 MNHEY, CDR2 SMNVEV (reference sequence). CDR3 nucleotides: TGTGCCAGTTCATCAGGGGATCTTACTCAGCCCCAGCATTTT. Its protein product is CASSSGDLTQPQHF.

The rearrangement joins TRBV30 to TRBJ1-3; D ambiguous. Germline loops: CDR1 GTSNPN, CDR2 SVGIG (reference sequence). CDR3 length: 13 residues. The CDR3 loop is CACTRISGNTIYF. The CDR3 region has the DNA TGTGCTTGTACGAGGATCTCTGGAAACACCATATATTTT.

This sequence joins TRBV20-1 and TRBJ1-1; 7 bases are a match to TRBD1. The ends lost 5 bases at V and 3 bases at J; junction bases unmatched: 0. The germline CDR1 and CDR2 sequences are DFQATT and SNEGSKA (reference sequence). This CDR3 region has 11 residues. In DNA form, the CDR3 reads TGCAGTGCTGACAGGGACACTGAAGCTTTCTTT. Amino acid sequence: CSADRDTEAFF.

CDR3 bases: TGTGCCAGGACCGGGGGTCCCACCTACGAGCAGTACTTC. Its translation: CARTGGPTYEQYF. The chain links TRBV2 to TRBJ2-7, with D possibly TRBD2 on 6 matching bases. The CDR3 consists of 13 residues. Germline CDR1 reads SNHLY; CDR2 reads FYNNEI. V was pared by 9 bases and J by 2 bases, with 14 bases between.

This chain uses TRBV15 with TRBJ1-2, with D perhaps matching TRBD1 (5 bases). The length of the CDR3 is 15 residues. Germline lookup yields CDR1 LNHNV and CDR2 YYDKDF (reference sequence). V lost 5 bases to trimming and J lost 6 bases, with 19 bases between them. The CDR3 spells CATSSRRGDLHGYTF. The CDR3 coding sequence is TGTGCCACCAGCTCACGCCGGGGGGACCTCCATGGCTACACCTTC. Complete variable domain (other parts from reference TRBV15 and TRBJ1-2): DAMVIQNPRYQVTQFGKPVTLSCSQTLNHNVMYWYQQKSSQAPKLLFHYYDKDFNNEADTPDNFQSRRPNTSFCFLDIRSPGLGDTAMYLCATSSRRGDLHGYTFGSGTRLTVV.

The V gene is TRBV20-1, the J gene TRBJ1-6; D is perhaps TRBD1 (5 bases). The CDR3 runs 13 residues. The V gene lost 3 bases and the J gene lost 7 bases, with 10 bases spanning the gap. Germline assignment: CDR1 DFQATT and CDR2 SNEGSKA (reference sequence). The CDR3 DNA sequence: TGCAGTGCTAGTCAGGGAAAAAATTCACCCCTCCACTTT. Translating it yields CSASQGKNSPLHF.

The chain carries TRBV28 and TRBJ2-2; TRBD1 is a possible D gene (6 bases). Germline CDR1 is MDHEN and CDR2 is SYDVKM. The CDR3 extends over 16 amino acids. V dropped 6 bases and J dropped 1 base, with 15 bases sitting between them. CDR3 sequence: CASRPGTPRNTGELFF. In DNA form, the CDR3 reads TGTGCCAGCAGGCCCGGGACACCCAGGAACACCGGGGAGCTGTTTTTT. Looking up the rest from reference TRBV28 and TRBJ2-2 gives the full variable domain: DVKVTQSSRYLVKRTGEKVFLECVQDMDHENMFWYRQDPGLGLRLIYFSYDVKMKEKGDIPEGYSVSREKKERFSLILESASTNQTSMYLCASRPGTPRNTGELFFGEGSRLTVL.

The chain uses TRBV4-2 and TRBJ2-7; 7 nucleotides match TRBD2. The V gene end was trimmed by 0 bases and the J gene end by 1 base; junction bases not matched to a gene: 6. CDR3 size: 16 residues. Per the germline V gene, CDR1 is LGHNA and CDR2 is YNFKEQ. The CDR3 region is CASSQDPQRGSYEQYF. For the CDR3, the DNA is TGTGCCAGCAGCCAAGATCCCCAGCGGGGATCCTACGAGCAGTACTTC.

The rearrangement joins TRBV28 to TRBJ1-2; D remains ambiguous. The V end lost 1 base, the J end lost 12 bases, and 12 bases lay between the germline ends. CDR3 length: 12 residues. Per germline, CDR1 MDHEN and CDR2 SYDVKM. The CDR3 DNA reads as TGTGCCAGCAGTTTATTGACCCAGGCGAACACCTTC. This gives the protein CASSLLTQANTF.

The table lists this clone with a count of one. V is TRBV4-3 and J is TRBJ2-3; D perhaps matches TRBD2 (6 bases). CDR3 length: 16 amino acids. Germline CDR1 reads LGHNA; CDR2 reads YSLEER. Trimming cost V 5 bases and J 0 bases, with 15 bases left between them. The chain's CDR3 is CASSLTRLASTDTQYF. DNA of the CDR3: TGCGCCAGCAGCTTGACTAGATTGGCTAGCACAGATACGCAGTATTTT.

The DNA of the CDR3 is TGTGCCAGCACCCCCGAACGGGGGACTGAAGCTTTCTTT. Its translation: CASTPERGTEAFF. The V gene is TRBV6-5, the J gene TRBJ1-1; D may be TRBD1 (5 bases). With 7 bases removed from V and 5 bases from J, the gap between germline ends came to 14 bases. The germline gives CDR1 MNHEY, CDR2 SVGAGI. The CDR3 extends over 13 amino acids.

J is TRBJ1-2 and V is TRBV3-1 (or the pseudogene TRBV3-2); no clear D gene. The CDR3 runs 14 residues. Per the germline V gene, CDR1 is LGHDT and CDR2 is YNNKEL (reference sequence). Deletions cut 1 base from V and 2 bases from J, with 8 bases between. For the CDR3, the DNA is TGTGCCAGCAGCCAAGGTGGCACCAACTATGGCTACACCTTC. It is translated as CASSQGGTNYGYTF.

V gene TRBV10-3 combines with J gene TRBJ1-1, with D perhaps TRBD1 (5 bases). CDR3 size: 16 residues. Trimming removed 0 bases from V and 2 bases from J, with 13 bases in between. Germline V gene data show CDR1 as ENHRY and CDR2 as SYGVKD. The CDR3 here is CAISESQGLLNTEAFF. Here the CDR3 DNA reads TGTGCCATCAGTGAGTCCCAGGGCCTCCTTAACACTGAAGCTTTCTTT.